The 5 T cell receptor beta chains in this list originate from one sample, sequenced in a study of vaccination and CD4 T cells after COVID-19 (dated 2022 in TCRdb). The treatment or condition tag for this specimen amounts to: roughly 10-day PBMC culture with coronavirus spike peptide pools or control peptides (ViraFEST assay). These receptors lack a known antigen. Libraries were prepared through PCR. TCRdb shows the sequencer as Illumina iSeq 100. DNA from cultured CD4+ T cells underwent TCR sequencing with the Oncomine TCR Beta short-read assay at the Johns Hopkins FTIC core. TCRdb handled the public reads itself, with Q25 trimming in fastp and clone calling in MiXCR, and kept productive beta chains. Rows matching on CDR3 protein sequence are summarized as one entry with the most common DNA and genes. Recorded for this sample are about 17,000 distinct CDR3 sequences; 45% to 65% of them occurred a single time. Around 16% of the sample rests with the top ten.

What was sequenced was CD4+ T cells from blood, cultured in vitro. The source of these receptors is a human donor who had recovered from COVID-19.

The CDR3 DNA is TGTGCCACCAGTGATCCACAGGGGGTCGGCACAGATACGCAGTATTTT. Its translation: CATSDPQGVGTDTQYF. This chain uses TRBV24-1 with TRBJ2-3; 8 bases fit TRBD1. The CDR3 covers 16 residues. Unmatched junction bases numbered 5, after V lost 3 bases and J lost 1 base. CDR1 and CDR2 (germline): KGHDR, SFDVKD.

This chain links TRBV12-3 or TRBV12-4 with TRBJ2-7; D is unclear. V was pared by 1 base and J by 8 bases, with 15 bases between. The CDR3 extends over 14 amino acids. The CDR3 protein is CASSLDSRLRKQYF. DNA for the CDR3: TGTGCCAGCAGTTTAGATAGCAGGCTACGGAAGCAGTACTTC.

In this sample, this clonotype turned up a few times. The chain joins TRBV28 to TRBJ2-5; 8 nucleotides align to TRBD2. The CDR3 covers 17 residues. The V and J ends lost 5 bases and 2 bases, in that order; junction bases with no gene match: 13. CDR1 MDHEN and CDR2 SYDVKM come from the germline V gene. CDR3 amino acids: CASSSPPRASGQETQYF. The CDR3 bases are TGTGCCAGCAGTAGTCCTCCCAGGGCTAGCGGGCAAGAGACCCAGTACTTC.

This clonotype has a handful of counts. The V gene is TRBV20-1, the J gene TRBJ2-3; 15 bases are shared with TRBD2. Germline trimming cut 5 bases from V and 6 bases from J; bases unmatched to any gene: 6. The CDR3 is made up of 15 amino acids. Germline lookup yields CDR1 DFQATT and CDR2 SNEGSKA (reference sequence). The CDR3 nucleotides are TGCAGTGCTGGACTAGCGGGAGGGTCCACGGATACGCAGTATTTT. It specifies CSAGLAGGSTDTQYF.

This clonotype was observed a handful of times. This chain connects TRBV7-8 to TRBJ2-7; D is unresolved. The CDR3 loop spans 15 amino acids. The germline gives CDR1 SGHVS, CDR2 FQNEAQ. The V gene lost 4 bases and the J gene lost 5 bases, with 18 bases spanning the gap. CDR3 in amino acids: CASSSFTDGMDEQYF. CDR3 bases: TGTGCCAGCAGCTCCTTCACGGATGGTATGGACGAGCAGTACTTC. Full variable domain (missing parts from reference TRBV7-8 and TRBJ2-7): GAGVSQSPRYKVAKRGQDVALRCDPISGHVSLFWYQQALGQGPEFLTYFQNEAQLDKSGLPSDRFFAERPEGSVSTLKIQRTQQEDSAVYLCASSSFTDGMDEQYFGPGTRLTVT.